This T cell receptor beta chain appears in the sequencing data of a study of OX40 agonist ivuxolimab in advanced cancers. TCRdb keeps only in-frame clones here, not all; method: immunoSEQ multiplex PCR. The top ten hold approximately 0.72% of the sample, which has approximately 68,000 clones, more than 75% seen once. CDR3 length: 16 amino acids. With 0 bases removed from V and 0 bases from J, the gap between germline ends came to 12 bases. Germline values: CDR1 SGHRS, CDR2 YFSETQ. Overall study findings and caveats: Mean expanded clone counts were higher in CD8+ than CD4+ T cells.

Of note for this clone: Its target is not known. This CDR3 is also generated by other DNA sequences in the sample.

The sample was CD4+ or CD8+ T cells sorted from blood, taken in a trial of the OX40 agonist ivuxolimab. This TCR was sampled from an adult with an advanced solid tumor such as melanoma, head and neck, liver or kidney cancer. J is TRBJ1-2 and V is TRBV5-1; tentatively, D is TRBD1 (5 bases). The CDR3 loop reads CASSLAGDLANYGYTF. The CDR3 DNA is TGCGCCAGCAGCTTGGCGGGGGACCTAGCTAACTATGGCTACACCTTC. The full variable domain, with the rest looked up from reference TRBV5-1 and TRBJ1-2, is KAGVTQTPRYLIKTRGQQVTLSCSPISGHRSVSWYQQTPGQGLQFLFEYFSETQRNKGNFPGRFSGRQFSNSRSEMNVSTLELGDSALYLCASSLAGDLANYGYTFGSGTRLTVV.